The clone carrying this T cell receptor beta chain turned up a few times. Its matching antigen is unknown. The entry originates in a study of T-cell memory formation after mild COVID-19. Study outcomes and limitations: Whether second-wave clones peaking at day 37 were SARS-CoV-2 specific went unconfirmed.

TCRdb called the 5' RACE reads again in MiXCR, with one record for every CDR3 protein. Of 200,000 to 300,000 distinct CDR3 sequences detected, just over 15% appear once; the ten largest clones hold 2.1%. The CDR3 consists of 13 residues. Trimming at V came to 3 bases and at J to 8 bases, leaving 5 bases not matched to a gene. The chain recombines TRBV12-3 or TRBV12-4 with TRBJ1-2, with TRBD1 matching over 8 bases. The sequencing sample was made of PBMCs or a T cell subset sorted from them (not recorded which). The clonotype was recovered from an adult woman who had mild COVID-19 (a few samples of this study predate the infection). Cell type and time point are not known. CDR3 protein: CASSLVQGAGYTF. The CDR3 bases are TGTGCCAGCAGTTTGGTTCAGGGGGCCGGCTACACCTTC.